The present entry profiles one T cell receptor beta chain with its context. What it recognizes is unknown. Other DNA sequences within the sample encode an identical CDR3. For each subset, genomic DNA was distributed in equal portions over several immunoSEQ plates. Data came from immunoSEQ multiplex PCR; TCRdb stores just in-frame clones and leaves some out. The table lists under 700,000 clones, 85% to 95% of them singletons, with 0.11% in the top ten. With 3 bases clipped from V and 2 bases from J, the junction kept 4 bases outside the gene matches. The CDR3 is 14 residues long. Looked up from germline, CDR1 is MNHEY and CDR2 is SMNVEV (reference sequence). CD45RO-negative cells were positively selected for CCR7, leaving out terminally differentiated effector memory CD45RA+ cells. This sample was taken from a study of shared clonotypes between healthy human individuals. Findings and caveats of the study: Rarefaction showed sorted-subset sequencing was incomplete despite large depth.

The receptor was derived from a woman aged 25 to 45 in good health. The chain combines TRBV27 with TRBJ2-7; TRBD2 aligns across 7 bases. Sequencing was done on a sample of naive CD8+ T cells sorted from blood. This chain's CDR3 is CASSLGLAAYEQYF. The CDR3 bases are TGTGCCAGCAGTTTGGGTCTAGCGGCCTACGAGCAGTACTTC.